The 10 T cell receptor beta chains below all came from one sample that was sequenced in a study of OX40 agonist ivuxolimab in advanced cancers. Assay used: immunoSEQ multiplex PCR; TCRdb lists only in-frame clones, some missing. The sample carries 90,000 to 120,000 clones, less than 95% recorded once. The starting material was CD4+ or CD8+ T cells sorted from blood, obtained in a trial of the OX40 agonist ivuxolimab. The receptors were sampled from an adult with an advanced solid tumor such as melanoma, head and neck, liver or kidney cancer.

This clone has more than one count but fewer than ten. The V and J genes are TRBV19 and TRBJ1-5; D is unclear. In germline, CDR1 is LNHDA, CDR2 SQIVND (reference sequence). Trimming shortened V by 7 bases and J by 3 bases, and 7 bases separated the two germline ends. The CDR3 covers 12 residues. CDR3 sequence: CASKEANQPQHF. Here the CDR3 DNA reads TGTGCCAGTAAGGAGGCCAATCAGCCCCAGCATTTT.

The chain combines TRBV7-6 with TRBJ2-3; TRBD2 is a possible D gene (6 bases). This CDR3 contains 16 residues. Germline loops: CDR1 SGHVS, CDR2 FNYEAQ. Trimming pared 5 bases from V and 6 bases from J, leaving 21 bases between. The CDR3 DNA reads as TGTGCCAGCAGCGAGGGGAGGCCCTCAGGCAGGGATACGCAGTATTTT. Translation: CASSEGRPSGRDTQYF.

This rearrangement joins TRBV5-4 to TRBJ2-7, with 8 bases matching TRBD2. The CDR3 contains 15 residues. In germline, CDR1 is SGHNT, CDR2 YYREEE (reference sequence). V was clipped by 4 bases and J by 0 bases; unmatched bases: 6. The CDR3 DNA reads TGTGCCAGCAGCCCTAGCGGGCCCTACTCCTACGAGCAGTACTTC. Its protein is CASSPSGPYSYEQYF. The whole variable domain, remainder taken from reference TRBV5-4 and TRBJ2-7, is ETGVTQSPTHLIKTRGQQVTLRCSSQSGHNTVSWYQQALGQGPQFIFQYYREEENGRGNFPPRFSGLQFPNYSSELNVNALELDDSALYLCASSPSGPYSYEQYFGPGTRLTVT.

This chain links TRBV18 with TRBJ2-2; no reliable D call. This CDR3 spans 15 amino acids. The V gene's germline CDR1 is KGHSH and CDR2 LQKENI. Trimming removed 2 bases from V and 5 bases from J, with 12 bases in between. The CDR3 region is CASSPSTLSTGELFF. The DNA for the CDR3 is TGTGCCAGCTCACCATCCACCTTATCGACCGGGGAGCTGTTTTTT.

The rearrangement links TRBV7-3 to TRBJ2-4; no firm D call. Germline CDR1 reads SGHTA; CDR2 reads FQGTGA. V lost 5 bases and J lost 8, with 13 bases in between. The CDR3 covers 13 residues. CDR3 amino acids: CASSPRPSDIQYF. The CDR3 DNA follows: TGTGCCAGCAGCCCGAGACCGAGTGACATTCAGTACTTC.

V usage is TRBV18 and J usage is TRBJ1-1, with no clear D. The CDR3 runs to 13 residues. Trimming pared 6 bases from V and 8 bases from J, leaving 16 bases between. Germline V gene sequence: CDR1 KGHSH, CDR2 LQKENI. The CDR3 region has the DNA TGTGCCAGCTCGTCCCAGGACGCGGCAGAAGCTTTCTTT. Translated: CASSSQDAAEAFF. The entire variable domain, with the rest obtained from reference TRBV18 and TRBJ1-1, is as follows: NAGVMQNPRHLVRRRGQEARLRCSPMKGHSHVYWYRQLPEEGLKFMVYLQKENIIDESGMPKERFSAEFPKEGPSILRIQQVVRGDSAAYFCASSSQDAAEAFFGQGTRLTVV.

V and J are TRBV6-5 and TRBJ1-4; a weak D match, TRBD1 (5 bases). The germline V gene encodes CDR1 MNHEY and CDR2 SVGAGI. Trimming shortened V by 0 bases and J by 11 bases, and 19 bases separated the two germline ends. The CDR3 runs 16 residues. The CDR3 loop reads CASSYSMGDPGGKLFF. Here the CDR3 DNA reads TGTGCCAGCAGTTACTCGATGGGGGACCCGGGAGGGAAACTGTTTTTT.

This clone turned up a few times. This sequence joins TRBV7-2 and TRBJ1-3, with D possibly TRBD1 on 5 matching bases. The CDR3 has 14 amino acids. The germline V gene has CDR1 SGHTA and CDR2 FQGNSA. V was pared by 3 bases and J by 0 bases, with 6 bases between. The CDR3 is CASSLGLSGNTIYF. The CDR3, as DNA: TGTGCCAGCAGCTTGGGACTCTCTGGAAACACCATATATTTT.

This sequence joins TRBV5-5 and TRBJ1-4; TRBD1 might be the D (6 bases). Germline CDR1 SGHKS, CDR2 YYEKEE (reference sequence). With 2 bases removed from V and 7 bases from J, the gap between germline ends came to 15 bases. The CDR3 contains 15 residues. The CDR3 loop reads CASSFWGRSGEKLFF. The CDR3 bases are TGTGCCAGCAGCTTCTGGGGGCGGTCCGGTGAAAAACTGTTTTTT. The whole variable domain, filled in from reference TRBV5-5 and TRBJ1-4, reads DAGVTQSPTHLIKTRGQQVTLRCSPISGHKSVSWYQQVLGQGPQFIFQYYEKEERGRGNFPDRFSARQFPNYSSELNVNALLLGDSALYLCASSFWGRSGEKLFFGSGTQLSVL.

This chain links TRBV7-6 with TRBJ2-1, with D unclear. The length of the CDR3 is 14 residues. V dropped 1 base and J dropped 1 base, with 5 bases sitting between them. The germline V gene has CDR1 SGHVS and CDR2 FNYEAQ. The CDR3 reads CASSLDGSYNEQFF. CDR3 sequence (DNA): TGTGCCAGCAGCTTAGACGGGTCCTACAATGAGCAGTTCTTC. The full variable domain, its missing parts supplied by reference TRBV7-6 and TRBJ2-1, is GAGVSQSPRYKVTKRGQDVALRCDPISGHVSLYWYRQALGQGPEFLTYFNYEAQQDKSGLPNDRFSAERPEGSISTLTIQRTEQRDSAMYRCASSLDGSYNEQFFGPGTRLTVL.